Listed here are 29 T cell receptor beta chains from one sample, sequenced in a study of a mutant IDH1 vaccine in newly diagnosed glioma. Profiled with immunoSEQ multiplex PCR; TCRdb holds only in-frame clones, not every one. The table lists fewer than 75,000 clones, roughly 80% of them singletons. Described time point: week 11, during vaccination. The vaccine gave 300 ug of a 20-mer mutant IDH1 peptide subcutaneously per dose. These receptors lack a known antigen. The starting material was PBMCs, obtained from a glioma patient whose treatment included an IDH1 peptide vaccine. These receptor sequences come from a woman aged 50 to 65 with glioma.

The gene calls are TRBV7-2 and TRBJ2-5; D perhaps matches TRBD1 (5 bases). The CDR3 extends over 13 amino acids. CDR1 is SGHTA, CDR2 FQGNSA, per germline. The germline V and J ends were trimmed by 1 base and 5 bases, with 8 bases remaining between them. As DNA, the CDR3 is TGTGCCAGCAGCTTAGTCAGGGATGAGACCCAGTACTTC. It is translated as CASSLVRDETQYF. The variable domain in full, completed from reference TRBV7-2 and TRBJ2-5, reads GAGVSQSPSNKVTEKGKDVELRCDPISGHTALYWYRQSLGQGLEFLIYFQGNSAPDKSGLPSDRFSAERTGGSVSTLTIQRTQQEDSAVYLCASSLVRDETQYFGPGTRLLVL.

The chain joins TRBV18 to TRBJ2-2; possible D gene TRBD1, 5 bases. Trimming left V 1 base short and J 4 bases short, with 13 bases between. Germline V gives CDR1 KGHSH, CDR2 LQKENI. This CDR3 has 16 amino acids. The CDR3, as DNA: TGTGCCAGCTCACCACTTCCCCCAGGGATCACCGGGGAGCTGTTTTTT. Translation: CASSPLPPGITGELFF.

The CDR3 sequence is CASSPSAGVGGYTF. The CDR3 DNA reads TGCGCCAGCAGCCCCTCGGCCGGAGTTGGTGGCTACACCTTC. The gene calls are TRBV5-1 and TRBJ1-2; D remains unclear. CDR1 is SGHRS and CDR2 is YFSETQ in the germline V gene. The CDR3 consists of 14 residues. The V gene lost 4 bases and the J gene lost 7 bases, with 17 bases spanning the gap.

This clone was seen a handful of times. CDR3 sequence: CASSPQGANTEAFF. The CDR3 nucleotides read TGTGCCAGCAGTCCCCAGGGGGCGAACACTGAAGCTTTCTTT. The chain employs TRBV27 and TRBJ1-1; TRBD1 agrees at 8 bases. The germline CDR1 and CDR2 sequences are MNHEY and SMNVEV (reference sequence). The CDR3 extends over 14 amino acids. The junction had 3 bases not matched to a gene; V was cut back by 5 bases and J by 1 base.

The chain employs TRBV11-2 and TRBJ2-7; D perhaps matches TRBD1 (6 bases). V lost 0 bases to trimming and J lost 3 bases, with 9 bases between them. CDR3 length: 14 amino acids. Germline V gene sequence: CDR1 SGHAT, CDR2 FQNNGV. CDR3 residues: CASSLETGVYEQYF. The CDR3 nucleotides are TGTGCCAGCAGCTTAGAGACAGGAGTCTACGAGCAGTACTTC.

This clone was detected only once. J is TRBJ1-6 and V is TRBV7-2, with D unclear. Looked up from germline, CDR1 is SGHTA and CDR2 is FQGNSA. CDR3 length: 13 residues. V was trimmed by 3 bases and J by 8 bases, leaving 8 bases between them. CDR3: CASSLADYSPLHF. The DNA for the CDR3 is TGTGCCAGCAGCTTGGCCGACTATTCACCCCTCCACTTT.

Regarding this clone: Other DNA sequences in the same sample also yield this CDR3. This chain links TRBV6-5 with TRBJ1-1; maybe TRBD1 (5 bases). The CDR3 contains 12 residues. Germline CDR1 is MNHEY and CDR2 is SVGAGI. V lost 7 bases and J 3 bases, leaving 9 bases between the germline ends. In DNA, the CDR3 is TGTGCCAGCACCCGGGGGGACACTGAAGCTTTCTTT. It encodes CASTRGDTEAFF.

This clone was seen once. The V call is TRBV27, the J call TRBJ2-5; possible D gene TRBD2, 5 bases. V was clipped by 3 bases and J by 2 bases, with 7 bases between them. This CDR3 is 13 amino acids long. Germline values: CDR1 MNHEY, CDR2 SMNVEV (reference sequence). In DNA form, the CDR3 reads TGTGCCAGCAGTTTTAGGAGGCAAGAGACCCAGTACTTC. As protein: CASSFRRQETQYF.

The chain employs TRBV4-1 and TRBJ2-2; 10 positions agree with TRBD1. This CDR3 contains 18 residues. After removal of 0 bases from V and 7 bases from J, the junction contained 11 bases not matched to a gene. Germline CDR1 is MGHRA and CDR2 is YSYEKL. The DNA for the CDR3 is TGCGCCAGCAGCCAAGAGAGCCCCGGGACAGGGGCGGTCGGGGAGCTGTTTTTT. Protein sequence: CASSQESPGTGAVGELFF.

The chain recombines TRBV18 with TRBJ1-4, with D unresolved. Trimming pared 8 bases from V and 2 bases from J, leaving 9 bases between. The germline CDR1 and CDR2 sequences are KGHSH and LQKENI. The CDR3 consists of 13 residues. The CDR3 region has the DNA TGTGCCAGCCAAAGCGATACTAATGAAAAACTGTTTTTT. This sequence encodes CASQSDTNEKLFF.

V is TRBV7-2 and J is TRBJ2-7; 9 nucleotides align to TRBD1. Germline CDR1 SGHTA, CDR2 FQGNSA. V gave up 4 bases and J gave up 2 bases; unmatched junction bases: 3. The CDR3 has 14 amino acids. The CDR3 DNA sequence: TGTGCCAGCAGCTCAAGGACAGGGGCCTACGAGCAGTACTTC. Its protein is CASSSRTGAYEQYF.

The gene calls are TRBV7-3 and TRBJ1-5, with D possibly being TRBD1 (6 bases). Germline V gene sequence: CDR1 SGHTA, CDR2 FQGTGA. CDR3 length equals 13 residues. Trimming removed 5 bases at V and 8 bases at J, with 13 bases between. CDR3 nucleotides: TGTGCCAGCAGCCCTACAGGGAGGGAGCCCCAGCATTTT. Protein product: CASSPTGREPQHF.

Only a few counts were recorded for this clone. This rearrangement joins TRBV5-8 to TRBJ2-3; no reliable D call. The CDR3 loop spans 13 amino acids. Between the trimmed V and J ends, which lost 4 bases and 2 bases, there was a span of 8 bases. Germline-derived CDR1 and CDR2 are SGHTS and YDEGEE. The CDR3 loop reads CASSLRTTDTQYF. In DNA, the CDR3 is TGTGCCAGCAGCCTAAGGACCACAGATACGCAGTATTTT.

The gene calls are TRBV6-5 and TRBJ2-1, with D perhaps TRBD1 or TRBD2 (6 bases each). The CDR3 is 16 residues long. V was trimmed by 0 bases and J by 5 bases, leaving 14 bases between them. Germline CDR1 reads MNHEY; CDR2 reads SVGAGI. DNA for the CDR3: TGTGCCAGCAGTTACTCACGTGGGGGGCTGAACAATGAGCAGTTCTTC. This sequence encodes CASSYSRGGLNNEQFF.

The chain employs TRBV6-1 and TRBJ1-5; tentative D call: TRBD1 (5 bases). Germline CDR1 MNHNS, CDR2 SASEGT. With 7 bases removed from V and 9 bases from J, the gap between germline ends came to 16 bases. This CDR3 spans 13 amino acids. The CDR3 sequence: CASTYGGARPQHF. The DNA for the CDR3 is TGTGCCAGCACTTACGGCGGGGCCCGGCCCCAGCATTTT.

The CDR3 loop reads CASSPGQFLNGAFF. CDR3 nucleotides: TGTGCCAGCAGTCCCGGACAGTTCCTAAACGGGGCTTTCTTT. The chain has TRBV6-6 and TRBJ1-1, with D possibly being TRBD1 (6 bases). Germline V CDR1 and CDR2: MNHNY, SVGAGI (reference sequence). The ends were cut back, 5 bases at V and 11 bases at J, with 21 bases in the middle. The CDR3 has 14 amino acids.

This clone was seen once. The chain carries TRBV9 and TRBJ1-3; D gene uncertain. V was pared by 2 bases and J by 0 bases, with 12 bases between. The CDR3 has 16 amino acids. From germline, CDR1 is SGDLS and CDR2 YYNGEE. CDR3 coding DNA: TGTGCCAGCAGCGTTCAAGAACAGAGCTCTGGAAACACCATATATTTT. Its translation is CASSVQEQSSGNTIYF.

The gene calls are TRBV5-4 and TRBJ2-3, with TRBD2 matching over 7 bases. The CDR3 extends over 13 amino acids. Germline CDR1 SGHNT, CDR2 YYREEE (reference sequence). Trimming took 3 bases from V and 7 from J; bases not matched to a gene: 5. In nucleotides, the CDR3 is TGTGCCAGCAGCTGGGGGGGGAGGAATACGCAGTATTTT. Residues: CASSWGGRNTQYF.

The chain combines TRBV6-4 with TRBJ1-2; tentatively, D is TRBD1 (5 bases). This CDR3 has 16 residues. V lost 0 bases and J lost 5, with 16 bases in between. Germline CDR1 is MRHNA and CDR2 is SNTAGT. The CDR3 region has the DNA TGTGCCAGCAGTGACTCGCGACAACCACGGGGGTATGGCTACACCTTC. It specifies CASSDSRQPRGYGYTF.

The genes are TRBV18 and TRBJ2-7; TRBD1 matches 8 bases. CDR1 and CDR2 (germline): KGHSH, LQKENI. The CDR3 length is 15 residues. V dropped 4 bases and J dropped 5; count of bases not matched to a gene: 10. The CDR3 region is CASSRRTGQGHEQYF. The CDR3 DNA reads TGTGCCAGCTCACGGCGGACAGGACAGGGCCACGAGCAGTACTTC.

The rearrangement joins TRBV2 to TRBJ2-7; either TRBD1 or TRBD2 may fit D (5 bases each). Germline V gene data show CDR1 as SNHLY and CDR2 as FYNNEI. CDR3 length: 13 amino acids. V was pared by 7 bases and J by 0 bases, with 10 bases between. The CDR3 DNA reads TGTGCCAGCAAGGGGAGACTCTCCTACGAGCAGTACTTC. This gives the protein CASKGRLSYEQYF.

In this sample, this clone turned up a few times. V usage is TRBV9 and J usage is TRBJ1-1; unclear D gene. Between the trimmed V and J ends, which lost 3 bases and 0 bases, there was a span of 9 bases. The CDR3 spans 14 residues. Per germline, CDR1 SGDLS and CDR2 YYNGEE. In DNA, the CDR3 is TGTGCCAGCAGCGGAGAGAACTTGAACACTGAAGCTTTCTTT. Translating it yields CASSGENLNTEAFF.

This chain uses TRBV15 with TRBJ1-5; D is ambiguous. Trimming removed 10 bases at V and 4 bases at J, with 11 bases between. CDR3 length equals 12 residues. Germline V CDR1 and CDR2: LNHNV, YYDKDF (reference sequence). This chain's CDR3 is CAIGEMNQPQHF. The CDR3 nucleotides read TGTGCCATCGGCGAAATGAATCAGCCCCAGCATTTT.

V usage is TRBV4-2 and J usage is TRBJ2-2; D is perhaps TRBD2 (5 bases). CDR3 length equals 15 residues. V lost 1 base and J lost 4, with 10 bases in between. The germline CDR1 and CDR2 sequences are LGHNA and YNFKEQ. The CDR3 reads CASSQGSGITGELFF. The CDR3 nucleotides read TGTGCCAGCAGCCAAGGCTCGGGGATCACCGGGGAGCTGTTTTTT.

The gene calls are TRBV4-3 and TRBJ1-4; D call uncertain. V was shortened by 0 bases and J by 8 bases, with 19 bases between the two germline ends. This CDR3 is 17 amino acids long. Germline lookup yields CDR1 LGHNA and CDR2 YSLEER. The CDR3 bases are TGCGCCAGCAGCCAAGAAATAATGCTAGGTCGGGCGGAAAAACTGTTTTTT. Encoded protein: CASSQEIMLGRAEKLFF.

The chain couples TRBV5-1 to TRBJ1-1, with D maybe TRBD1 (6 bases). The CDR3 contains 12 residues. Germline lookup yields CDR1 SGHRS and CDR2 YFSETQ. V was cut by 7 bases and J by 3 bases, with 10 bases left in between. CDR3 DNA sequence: TGCGCCAGCCGGGGGGCGGACACTGAAGCTTTCTTT. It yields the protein CASRGADTEAFF.

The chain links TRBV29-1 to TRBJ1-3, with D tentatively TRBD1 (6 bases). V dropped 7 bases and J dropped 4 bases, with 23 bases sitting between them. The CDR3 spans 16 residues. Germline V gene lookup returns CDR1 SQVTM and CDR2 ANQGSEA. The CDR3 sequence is CSAGGQVHCSGNTIYF. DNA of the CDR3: TGCAGCGCTGGGGGGCAGGTCCATTGCTCCGGAAACACCATATATTTT.

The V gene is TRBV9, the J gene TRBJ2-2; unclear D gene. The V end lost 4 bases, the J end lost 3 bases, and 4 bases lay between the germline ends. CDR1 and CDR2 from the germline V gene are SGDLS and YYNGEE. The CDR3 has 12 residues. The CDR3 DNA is TGTGCCAGCAGCCCTCACACCGGGGAGCTGTTTTTT. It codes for CASSPHTGELFF.

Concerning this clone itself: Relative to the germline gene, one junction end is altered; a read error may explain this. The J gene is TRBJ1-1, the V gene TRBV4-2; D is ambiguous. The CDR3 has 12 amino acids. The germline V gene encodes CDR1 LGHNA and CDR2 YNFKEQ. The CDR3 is CASSQDQFGPVF. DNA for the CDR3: TGTGCCAGCAGCCAAGATCAGTTTGGGCCGGTCTTT.